A single sample is the source of the 18 T cell receptor beta chains below, sequenced in a study of shared clonotypes between healthy human individuals. Method: immunoSEQ multiplex PCR; TCRdb's copy keeps in-frame clones and lacks some. The repertoire consists of some 1 million clones, with roughly 70% occurring once and the leading ten covering 1.5%. The sample was memory CD4+ T cells sorted from blood. Regarding subset: CD45RA-negative fraction. Source of these receptors: a man aged 18 to 29 in good health.

About this clone itself: This may come from a read error, since a much larger clone is one base off. The sample carries other DNA sequences with the same CDR3. V is TRBV5-1 and J is TRBJ1-1; D gene unclear. Germline V gives CDR1 SGHRS, CDR2 YFSETQ. The CDR3 runs to 13 residues. Trimming pared 0 bases from V and 1 base from J, leaving 4 bases between. Written as DNA, the CDR3 is TGCGCCAGCAGCTTGGTACGGAACACTGAAGCTTTCTTT. Residues: CASSLVRNTEAFF.

The V and J genes are TRBV9 and TRBJ2-2, with 7 bases fitting TRBD1. The length of the CDR3 is 16 residues. V was pared by 0 bases and J by 7 bases, with 9 bases of the junction left unmatched. Germline assignment: CDR1 SGDLS and CDR2 YYNGEE. DNA for the CDR3: TGTGCCAGCAGCGTAGGTCAAGGGGGCTTAAGCGGGGAGCTGTTTTTT. Translating gives CASSVGQGGLSGELFF.

The chain joins TRBV7-9 to TRBJ1-3; D may be TRBD1 (6 bases). This CDR3 contains 14 residues. Trimming stripped 5 bases from V and 2 bases from J, with 10 bases between. Germline-derived CDR1 and CDR2 are SEHNR and FQNEAQ (reference sequence). CDR3 in amino acids: CASSPGATGNTIYF. CDR3 sequence (DNA): TGTGCCAGCAGCCCAGGGGCAACTGGAAACACCATATATTTT.

V is TRBV29-1 and J is TRBJ2-5; D is unclear. The V gene lost 7 bases and the J gene lost 1 base, with 10 bases spanning the gap. CDR3 length: 12 residues. CDR1 is SQVTM, CDR2 ANQGSEA, per germline. The CDR3 DNA is TGCAGCGCTCAGCCCCCCCAAGAGACCCAGTACTTC. Protein product: CSAQPPQETQYF.

V and J are TRBV7-6 and TRBJ2-2; a weak D match, TRBD2 (7 bases). The germline V gene has CDR1 SGHVS and CDR2 FNYEAQ. The CDR3 runs to 15 residues. Trimming took 5 bases from V and 5 from J, leaving 15 bases between them. The CDR3 is CASSRGGVPTGELFF. Here the CDR3 DNA reads TGTGCCAGCAGCCGAGGGGGGGTACCAACCGGGGAGCTGTTTTTT.

The chain recombines TRBV2 with TRBJ1-2, with D uncertain. CDR3 length: 12 amino acids. V was cut by 5 bases and J by 8 bases, with 12 bases left in between. Germline V gene sequence: CDR1 SNHLY, CDR2 FYNNEI. DNA for the CDR3: TGTGCCAGCAGTTATACAGAGAGGGGCTACACCTTC. Amino acids: CASSYTERGYTF. Looking up the rest from reference TRBV2 and TRBJ1-2 gives the full variable domain: EPEVTQTPSHQVTQMGQEVILRCVPISNHLYFYWYRQILGQKVEFLVSFYNNEISEKSEIFDDQFSVERPDGSNFTLKIRSTKLEDSAMYFCASSYTERGYTFGSGTRLTVV.

Regarding this clone: A far bigger clonotype differs at one base, so this is likely a read error. The V and J genes are TRBV7-2 and TRBJ1-2; TRBD1 agrees at 7 bases. This CDR3 region has 14 residues. Looked up from germline, CDR1 is SGHTA and CDR2 is FQGNSA. Unmatched junction bases numbered 10, after V lost 4 bases and J lost 8 bases. This CDR3 reads CASSSPGQLWGYTF. In DNA, the CDR3 is TGTGCCAGCAGCTCTCCGGGACAGCTCTGGGGCTACACCTTC.

The chain employs TRBV4-3 and TRBJ1-6; no firm D call. The CDR3 runs 15 residues. Trimming stripped 1 base from V and 10 bases from J, with 14 bases between. CDR1 LGHNA and CDR2 YSLEER come from the germline V gene. The CDR3 loop reads CASSQAFGLESPLHF. CDR3 DNA sequence: TGCGCCAGCAGCCAAGCGTTCGGCTTGGAATCACCCCTCCACTTT.

The rearrangement links TRBV2 to TRBJ2-5, with D possibly being TRBD1 or TRBD2 (5 bases each). The germline V and J ends were trimmed by 6 bases and 5 bases, with 16 bases remaining between them. The CDR3 has 14 amino acids. The germline CDR1 and CDR2 sequences are SNHLY and FYNNEI. The CDR3 coding sequence is TGTGCCAGCAGCGGGACGCCTACGGGGGAGACCCAGTACTTC. Translation gives CASSGTPTGETQYF.

This clone has just one count. The chain is built from TRBV7-2 and TRBJ2-1; D gene uncertain. The CDR3 has 11 amino acids. The germline gives CDR1 SGHTA, CDR2 FQGNSA. V was shortened by 3 bases and J by 7 bases, with 4 bases between the two germline ends. As DNA, the CDR3 is TGTGCCAGCAGCTTTAGGAATGAGCAGTTCTTC. Translating it yields CASSFRNEQFF.

V usage is TRBV5-1 and J usage is TRBJ2-3, with D unresolved. The CDR3 is 14 amino acids. Germline lookup yields CDR1 SGHRS and CDR2 YFSETQ. V lost 0 bases and J lost 4, with 9 bases in between. The CDR3 DNA is TGCGCCAGCAGCTTGGATCTAGTATCAGATACGCAGTATTTT. This gives the protein CASSLDLVSDTQYF.

This clone was counted between two and nine times. The rearrangement uses TRBV4-3 and TRBJ1-2; a weak D match, TRBD1 (5 bases). CDR3 size: 15 residues. V gave up 0 bases and J gave up 7 bases, with 15 bases separating them. Germline CDR1 is LGHNA and CDR2 is YSLEER. In DNA, the CDR3 is TGCGCCAGCAGCCAAGATGTGGGGGGGTGGAGTGGCTACACCTTC. It specifies CASSQDVGGWSGYTF.

This sequence joins TRBV18 and TRBJ1-4, with a weak D call TRBD1 (6 bases). CDR3 length: 15 amino acids. V lost 5 bases and J lost 1, with 11 bases in between. The germline gives CDR1 KGHSH, CDR2 LQKENI. Here the CDR3 reads CASSTDRITNEKLFF. The CDR3 bases are TGTGCCAGCTCAACAGACAGGATAACTAATGAAAAACTGTTTTTT.

This chain uses TRBV11-3 with TRBJ2-3; maybe TRBD2 (5 bases). Germline V CDR1 and CDR2: SGHNT, YENEEA. The CDR3 covers 14 residues. Trimming removed 5 bases from V and 6 bases from J, with 15 bases in between. CDR3 in DNA: TGTGCCAGCAGCCCGGGTTCGGGGATCGATACGCAGTATTTT. Amino acid sequence: CASSPGSGIDTQYF. Supplemented by reference TRBV11-3 and TRBJ2-3, the full variable domain reads EAGVVQSPRYKIIEKKQPVAFWCNPISGHNTLYWYLQNLGQGPELLIRYENEEAVDDSQLPKDRFSAERLKGVDSTLKIQPAELGDSAVYLCASSPGSGIDTQYFGPGTRLTVL.

The rearrangement uses TRBV6-5 and TRBJ2-4; the D gene is possibly TRBD2 (7 bases). The V end lost 6 bases, the J end lost 1 base, and 10 bases lay between the germline ends. The germline CDR1 and CDR2 sequences are MNHEY and SVGAGI. CDR3 size: 14 residues. This CDR3 reads CASRGGAAKNIQYF. CDR3 nucleotide sequence: TGTGCCAGCAGGGGGGGGGCGGCCAAAAACATTCAGTACTTC.

V usage is TRBV6-5 and J usage is TRBJ2-2; D may be TRBD1 (6 bases). Germline V gives CDR1 MNHEY, CDR2 SVGAGI. V dropped 6 bases and J dropped 8 bases, with 10 bases sitting between them. There are 12 residues in the CDR3. The CDR3 bases are TGTGCCAGCAGGAGGACAGCTGGGGAGCTGTTTTTT. This codes for CASRRTAGELFF.

The J gene is TRBJ2-3, the V gene TRBV2; 8 bases are shared with TRBD2. V was pared by 4 bases and J by 0 bases, with 12 bases of the junction left unmatched. The length of the CDR3 is 18 residues. Germline V gene sequence: CDR1 SNHLY, CDR2 FYNNEI. The DNA for the CDR3 is TGTGCCAGCAGTGGCGGGGCTAGCGGGTTCCCTAGCACAGATACGCAGTATTTT. Amino acids: CASSGGASGFPSTDTQYF.

The chain links TRBV15 to TRBJ2-1; a weak D match, TRBD2 (5 bases). V was pared by 3 bases and J by 12 bases, with 24 bases between. This CDR3 comprises 16 residues. Germline V CDR1 and CDR2: LNHNV, YYDKDF (reference sequence). The CDR3 coding sequence is TGTGCCACCAGCAGCAGAGAAGAGAGAGGACGAGGAGGGCAGTTCTTC. This encodes CATSSREERGRGGQFF. Looking up the rest from reference TRBV15 and TRBJ2-1 gives the full variable domain: DAMVIQNPRYQVTQFGKPVTLSCSQTLNHNVMYWYQQKSSQAPKLLFHYYDKDFNNEADTPDNFQSRRPNTSFCFLDIRSPGLGDTAMYLCATSSREERGRGGQFFGPGTRLTVL.